This entry lists 29 T cell receptor beta chains sequenced from one sample in a study of vaccination effects on CD4 cells after COVID-19. Repertoires were generated with immunoSEQ multiplex PCR, while TCRdb's copy carries only in-frame clones and drops some. The sample contains roughly 51,000 clones, 65% to 80% of which appear only once. No antigen has been identified for these receptors. Culture proceeded for nine to ten days, and CD4+ T cells were then isolated. This person caught SARS-CoV-2 sometime from March to December 2020, and PCR testing confirmed the infection. Either the BNT162b2 or mRNA-1273 vaccine was given to participants in two doses. The source material was CD4+ T cells from PBMCs cultured without peptide, sampled after COVID-19 vaccination. The receptors originated from a human donor who had a prior SARS-CoV-2 infection.

CDR3 sequence (DNA): TGCGCCAGCAGCACAGGGACAGGGAGGGGAGAAAAACTGTTTTTT. Translation: CASSTGTGRGEKLFF. This chain uses TRBV5-1 with TRBJ1-4; 9 bases align to TRBD1. Germline V lookup: CDR1 SGHRS, CDR2 YFSETQ. The CDR3 is 15 amino acids. The V and J ends lost 4 bases and 8 bases, in that order; junction bases with no gene match: 9. Together with reference TRBV5-1 and TRBJ1-4, the CDR3 gives the full variable domain: KAGVTQTPRYLIKTRGQQVTLSCSPISGHRSVSWYQQTPGQGLQFLFEYFSETQRNKGNFPGRFSGRQFSNSRSEMNVSTLELGDSALYLCASSTGTGRGEKLFFGSGTQLSVL.

This chain links TRBV30 with TRBJ2-1; D unresolved. CDR1 GTSNPN and CDR2 SVGIG come from the germline V gene (reference sequence). Trimming removed 2 bases at V and 6 bases at J, with 14 bases between. The CDR3 sequence is 14 residues long. CDR3 DNA: TGTGCCTGGAGTTCAGTGGGCCCTTTCAATGAGCAGTTCTTC. Its protein product is CAWSSVGPFNEQFF. Filled out from reference TRBV30 and TRBJ2-1, the complete variable domain reads SQTIHQWPATLVQPVGSPLSLECTVEGTSNPNLYWYRQAAGRGLQLLFYSVGIGQISSEVPQNLSASRPQDRQFILSSKKLLLSDSGFYLCAWSSVGPFNEQFFGPGTRLTVL.

The chain has TRBV7-8 and TRBJ2-7; tentative D call: TRBD1 (6 bases). This CDR3 contains 13 residues. With 5 bases removed from V and 3 bases from J, the gap between germline ends came to 11 bases. Germline V gene lookup returns CDR1 SGHVS and CDR2 FQNEAQ. CDR3 region: CASSTRGGYEQYF. The CDR3 DNA is TGTGCCAGCAGCACAAGAGGGGGCTACGAGCAGTACTTC.

Comment on this clone: One junction end does not reproduce the germline sequence, and a read error may be involved. V usage is TRBV3-1 (or the pseudogene TRBV3-2) and J usage is TRBJ2-1; TRBD2 matches at 9 bases. The CDR3 consists of 14 residues. CDR1 LGHDT and CDR2 YNNKEL come from the germline V gene (reference sequence). CDR3 nucleotides: TGTGCCAGCAGCCATCTGAGCGGGGGGCTTTTCACGGTCTTC. Its protein product is CASSHLSGGLFTVF.

The chain has TRBV4-1 and TRBJ2-7; D is unclear. The V gene's germline CDR1 is MGHRA and CDR2 YSYEKL. The V end was cut by 5 bases, the J end by 3 bases, with 14 bases between. The CDR3 has 14 residues. CDR3 sequence: CASSKRLGFYEQYF. CDR3 sequence (DNA): TGCGCCAGCAGCAAACGCCTCGGGTTCTACGAGCAGTACTTC.

The V and J genes are TRBV4-1 and TRBJ1-2, with TRBD1 matching over 7 bases. Germline V CDR1 and CDR2: MGHRA, YSYEKL. Trimming cost V 3 bases and J 4 bases; bases outside gene matches: 17. The length of the CDR3 is 18 residues. CDR3 amino acids: CASSQIGSTGDRFYGYTF. For the CDR3, the DNA is TGCGCCAGCAGCCAGATAGGTTCCACAGGGGATCGATTCTATGGCTACACCTTC.

This clone was observed once. The chain is built from TRBV2 and TRBJ2-3, with D perhaps being TRBD1 or TRBD2 (5 bases each). Trimming took 4 bases from V and 1 from J, leaving 12 bases between them. Germline V lookup: CDR1 SNHLY, CDR2 FYNNEI. This CDR3 spans 15 amino acids. The CDR3 spells CASSVGQGGTDTQYF. CDR3 sequence (DNA): TGTGCCAGCAGTGTAGGTCAGGGAGGCACAGATACGCAGTATTTT.

A few counts support this clone. Mismatch with germline at one junction end may stem from a read error. The rearrangement uses TRBV6-1 and TRBJ2-7; D uncertain. The length of the CDR3 is 12 residues. Germline values: CDR1 MNHNS, CDR2 SASEGT. CDR3 DNA sequence: TGTGCCAGCAGTGAATTAACGTCTACCACCCACTTC. This sequence encodes CASSELTSTTHF.

This clone was detected only a few times. The V call is TRBV4-1, the J call TRBJ2-7, with TRBD1 as a possible D gene (5 bases). V was pared by 4 bases and J by 3 bases, with 16 bases between. Per the germline V gene, CDR1 is MGHRA and CDR2 is YSYEKL. The length of the CDR3 is 15 residues. CDR3 nucleotides: TGCGCCAGCAGCCGAAGTGCGACAGATGTCTACGAGCAGTACTTC. Protein product: CASSRSATDVYEQYF.

The genes are TRBV15 and TRBJ2-1; D not certain. V lost 0 bases and J 6 bases, leaving 6 bases between the germline ends. Per germline, CDR1 LNHNV and CDR2 YYDKDF (reference sequence). This CDR3 contains 13 residues. DNA for the CDR3: TGTGCCACCAGCAGAGATGTGCCCAATGAGCAGTTCTTC. This codes for CATSRDVPNEQFF.

This clone occurred once. The chain is built from TRBV30 and TRBJ2-7; TRBD1 matches 12 bases. The germline gives CDR1 GTSNPN, CDR2 SVGIG (reference sequence). V shed 8 bases and J 4 bases; nucleotides not matched to a gene: 12. The CDR3 has 15 amino acids. CDR3 nucleotide sequence: TGTGCCGGGGGGACAGGGGGCTGGATCGGGTACGAGCAGTACTTC. Translating gives CAGGTGGWIGYEQYF.

This clone showed up just once. The chain carries TRBV6-5 and TRBJ2-7; no definite D call. Deletions cut 4 bases from V and 7 bases from J, with 11 bases between. The CDR3 is made up of 12 amino acids. Germline CDR1 and CDR2: MNHEY and SVGAGI. The DNA for the CDR3 is TGTGCCAGCAGTTTACCCCTCGGGGAGCAGTACTTC. Protein product: CASSLPLGEQYF.

The chain recombines TRBV19 with TRBJ2-2; TRBD2 might be the D (5 bases). The CDR3 totals 17 residues. Germline values: CDR1 LNHDA, CDR2 SQIVND (reference sequence). The V and J ends lost 3 bases and 2 bases respectively, with 16 bases between them. In nucleotides, the CDR3 is TGTGCCAGTAGTATTCTCAGATCTAGCAGTAACACCGGGGAGCTGTTTTTT. Translated, it gives CASSILRSSSNTGELFF.

The V gene is TRBV6-5, the J gene TRBJ2-1, with D possibly being TRBD2 (5 bases). The CDR3 is 15 residues long. V gave up 5 bases and J gave up 0 bases, with 11 bases separating them. The germline V gene encodes CDR1 MNHEY and CDR2 SVGAGI. CDR3 sequence: CASSPGSSSYNEQFF. The CDR3 bases are TGTGCCAGCAGTCCGGGGTCTAGCTCCTACAATGAGCAGTTCTTC.

This sequence joins TRBV9 and TRBJ1-3; D unclear. Trimming pared 7 bases from V and 2 bases from J, leaving 13 bases between. CDR3 size: 14 residues. Germline V lookup: CDR1 SGDLS, CDR2 YYNGEE. CDR3 sequence (DNA): TGTGCCAGCGGGGAACCGGGGACTGGAAACACCATATATTTT. It translates to CASGEPGTGNTIYF.

The sample holds a few counts of this clone. J is TRBJ2-6 and V is TRBV6-5, with no clear D. This CDR3 region has 15 residues. CDR1 and CDR2 (germline): MNHEY, SVGAGI. Trimming cost V 0 bases and J 0 bases, with 3 bases left between them. Here the CDR3 DNA reads TGTGCCAGCAGTTACTCAAGCTCTGGGGCCAACGTCCTGACTTTC. It specifies CASSYSSSGANVLTF.

V gene TRBV18 combines with J gene TRBJ2-1, with D maybe TRBD2 (6 bases). V was clipped by 8 bases and J by 4 bases, with 15 bases between them. The CDR3 is made up of 14 amino acids. The V gene's germline CDR1 is KGHSH and CDR2 LQKENI. This chain's CDR3 is CASRPVAGYNEQFF. The CDR3 region has the DNA TGTGCCAGCCGGCCGGTTGCGGGGTACAATGAGCAGTTCTTC.

The chain links TRBV18 to TRBJ1-5, with 9 nucleotides matching TRBD1. Losses at the gene ends were 3 bases for V and 6 bases for J; bases not matched to a gene: 12. From germline, CDR1 is KGHSH and CDR2 LQKENI. The CDR3 is made up of 17 amino acids. The CDR3 loop reads CASSPRPSNRGPQPQHF. DNA of the CDR3: TGTGCCAGCTCACCCCGACCCTCGAACAGGGGGCCTCAGCCCCAGCATTTT. The variable domain in full, completed from reference TRBV18 and TRBJ1-5, reads NAGVMQNPRHLVRRRGQEARLRCSPMKGHSHVYWYRQLPEEGLKFMVYLQKENIIDESGMPKERFSAEFPKEGPSILRIQQVVRGDSAAYFCASSPRPSNRGPQPQHFGDGTRLSIL.

In DNA form, the CDR3 reads TGTGCCAGCATGAGGACCGGGACTTGGACCGGGGAGCTGTTTTTT. It translates to CASMRTGTWTGELFF. V is TRBV25-1 and J is TRBJ2-2; TRBD2 might be the D (6 bases). The length of the CDR3 is 15 residues. Trimming removed 7 bases at V and 5 bases at J, with 17 bases between. The germline V gene encodes CDR1 MGHDK and CDR2 SYGVNS.

This clone was detected only a few times. The chain carries TRBV5-4 and TRBJ2-5, with 10 bases matching TRBD1. The V segment lost 3 bases and the J segment 2 bases; nucleotides outside the gene matches: 1. The CDR3 length is 14 residues. Germline CDR1 is SGHNT and CDR2 is YYREEE (reference sequence). CDR3 sequence: CASSWDRGQETQYF. Written as DNA, the CDR3 is TGTGCCAGCAGCTGGGACAGGGGACAAGAGACCCAGTACTTC.

The V and J genes are TRBV5-1 and TRBJ2-5; 9 nucleotides line up with TRBD2. V lost 4 bases, J lost 5 bases, and 12 bases stayed unmatched. CDR1 and CDR2 (germline): SGHRS, YFSETQ. This CDR3 is 16 amino acids long. CDR3 DNA: TGCGCCAGCAGCCCCAACCGAGGGCTAGCGGGGGAGACCCAGTACTTC. Translated, it gives CASSPNRGLAGETQYF.

This clone was counted a few times. This chain uses TRBV10-3 with TRBJ2-1; maybe TRBD1 (6 bases). Germline CDR1 reads ENHRY; CDR2 reads SYGVKD. V lost 5 bases and J lost 0, with 8 bases in between. The CDR3 totals 14 residues. The CDR3 reads CAISRTDSYNEQFF. For the CDR3, the DNA is TGTGCCATCAGTAGGACAGACTCCTACAATGAGCAGTTCTTC.

V gene TRBV3-1 (or the pseudogene TRBV3-2) combines with J gene TRBJ1-3; tentatively, D is TRBD1 (6 bases). CDR3 length equals 19 residues. Germline V gives CDR1 LGHDT, CDR2 YNNKEL (reference sequence). With 0 bases removed from V and 0 bases from J, the gap between germline ends came to 18 bases. CDR3 loop: CASSQDHGRGQHSGNTIYF. Here the CDR3 DNA reads TGTGCCAGCAGCCAAGATCACGGTCGAGGACAGCACTCTGGAAACACCATATATTTT.

The chain has TRBV10-1 and TRBJ2-2; the D gene could be TRBD1 or TRBD2 (5 bases each). V was shortened by 8 bases and J by 6 bases, with 28 bases between the two germline ends. Germline CDR1 and CDR2: WNHNN and SYGVQD (reference sequence). The CDR3 loop spans 18 amino acids. CDR3 amino acids: CASSLRGERGASAGELFF. CDR3 coding DNA: TGCGCCAGCTCCTTGAGAGGTGAGAGGGGCGCATCGGCCGGGGAGCTGTTTTTT.

CDR3 loop: CATQPGRWKETQYF. The CDR3 DNA is TGTGCCACCCAACCCGGACGGTGGAAAGAGACCCAGTACTTC. The V call is TRBV28, the J call TRBJ2-5, with no clear D. With 10 bases removed from V and 3 bases from J, the gap between germline ends came to 18 bases. Looked up from germline, CDR1 is MDHEN and CDR2 is SYDVKM. The CDR3 totals 14 residues.

The CDR3 bases are TGCGCCAGCAGCTTGGACGGACCGGCTGGGGCCAACGTCCTGACTTTC. This codes for CASSLDGPAGANVLTF. The chain has TRBV5-1 and TRBJ2-6; D gene uncertain. Per the germline V gene, CDR1 is SGHRS and CDR2 is YFSETQ. The V end was cut by 0 bases, the J end by 2 bases, with 9 bases between. The CDR3 spans 16 residues. Together with reference TRBV5-1 and TRBJ2-6, the CDR3 gives the full variable domain: KAGVTQTPRYLIKTRGQQVTLSCSPISGHRSVSWYQQTPGQGLQFLFEYFSETQRNKGNFPGRFSGRQFSNSRSEMNVSTLELGDSALYLCASSLDGPAGANVLTFGAGSRLTVL.

This clone was seen only a few times. The V gene is TRBV4-3, the J gene TRBJ1-2, with TRBD1 identical over 8 bases. Looked up from germline, CDR1 is LGHNA and CDR2 is YSLEER. Trimming cost V 1 base and J 7 bases; bases outside gene matches: 8. The length of the CDR3 is 15 residues. CDR3 sequence reads: CASSQAGYRGVGYTF. In DNA form, the CDR3 reads TGCGCCAGCAGCCAAGCCGGATACAGGGGGGTTGGCTACACCTTC.

A few counts support this clone. The chain combines TRBV7-9 with TRBJ1-5, with unresolved D. V gave up 7 bases and J gave up 5 bases, with 9 bases separating them. The CDR3 covers 12 residues. The germline V gene has CDR1 SEHNR and CDR2 FQNEAQ (reference sequence). The CDR3 coding sequence is TGTGCCAGCACACGGGGTGATCAGCCCCAGCATTTT. This encodes CASTRGDQPQHF.

This chain uses TRBV4-2 with TRBJ2-5; D is possibly TRBD2 (5 bases). The CDR3 is 16 residues long. V shed 4 bases and J shed 9 bases, with 24 bases lying between them. Germline loops: CDR1 LGHNA, CDR2 YNFKEQ. The CDR3 DNA is TGTGCCAGCAGCCCCGAATGGAAGCGGCGCGACGCCCCCCAGTACTTC. This encodes CASSPEWKRRDAPQYF.